Reported below is one T cell receptor beta chain. Its cognate antigen is unknown. These data belong to a study of T cell responses to AZD1222 COVID-19 vaccine. Study-wide points: Repertoire sampling occurred only after the peak T cell response. Donors, mostly white British, included more females; clonal diversity was possibly underestimated.

Clones were read by immunoSEQ multiplex PCR, and TCRdb kept only the in-frame ones, dropping some. Here the sample spans tens of thousands of clones, roughly 90% being singletons. Germline CDR1 and CDR2: SGHVS and FNYEAQ. CDR3 length: 16 amino acids. Trimming shortened V by 7 bases and J by 8 bases, and 24 bases separated the two germline ends. This chain joins TRBV7-6 and TRBJ1-3, with a possible D match to TRBD1 (6 bases). The receptor's source is an adult who received the AZD1222 COVID-19 vaccine. Source: peripheral blood, taken 28 days after the second AZD1222 dose. The CDR3 sequence: CASTGETGTLGDTIYF. The CDR3 DNA reads TGTGCCAGCACGGGAGAAACCGGGACATTGGGAGACACCATATATTTT.